The T cell receptor beta chain described here comes from a study of blood T cell repertoires in COVID-19. About the research overall: The analysed material was cDNA or gDNA that came from T cells, B-cell-depleted T cells, or PBMCs.

Under the authors' procedure: Amplifying reference gene primers gave estimates of nucleated cell counts. The table came from immunoSEQ multiplex PCR; TCRdb's copy has only in-frame clones and leaves some out. V and J calls and clone size are copied from that table; D and trimming were computed from the DNA. The table has 57,000 or so clones, approximately 83% seen once; the top ten hold about 14%. This CDR3 comprises 14 residues. The V and J ends lost 4 bases and 12 bases respectively, with 22 bases between them. Germline V gives CDR1 KGHSH, CDR2 LQKENI. The specimen sequenced was peripheral blood. The receptor was derived from a human donor in a cohort sampled during active COVID-19. V usage is TRBV18 and J usage is TRBJ2-7; tentative D call: TRBD2 (5 bases). In DNA form, the CDR3 reads TGTGCCAGCTCACGCGGTCCTGATGAGGGTAAGCCGTACTTC. This gives the protein CASSRGPDEGKPYF.